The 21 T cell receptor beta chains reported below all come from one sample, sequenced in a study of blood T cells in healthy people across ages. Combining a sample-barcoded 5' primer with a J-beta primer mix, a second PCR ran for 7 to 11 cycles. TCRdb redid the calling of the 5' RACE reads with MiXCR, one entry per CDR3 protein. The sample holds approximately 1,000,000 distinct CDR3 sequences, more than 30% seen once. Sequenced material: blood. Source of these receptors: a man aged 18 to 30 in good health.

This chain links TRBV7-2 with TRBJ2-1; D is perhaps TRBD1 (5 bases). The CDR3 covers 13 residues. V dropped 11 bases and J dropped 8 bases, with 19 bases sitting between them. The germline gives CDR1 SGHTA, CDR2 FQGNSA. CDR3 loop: CAGFDSLRDEQFF. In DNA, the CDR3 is TGTGCCGGCTTTGATTCCCTCAGGGATGAGCAGTTCTTC.

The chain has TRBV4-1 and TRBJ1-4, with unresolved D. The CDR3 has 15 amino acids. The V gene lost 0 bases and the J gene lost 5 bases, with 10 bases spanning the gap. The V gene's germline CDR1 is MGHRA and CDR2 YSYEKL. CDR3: CASSQDNSDNEKLFF. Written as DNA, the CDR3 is TGCGCCAGCAGCCAAGACAATTCGGACAATGAAAAACTGTTTTTT.

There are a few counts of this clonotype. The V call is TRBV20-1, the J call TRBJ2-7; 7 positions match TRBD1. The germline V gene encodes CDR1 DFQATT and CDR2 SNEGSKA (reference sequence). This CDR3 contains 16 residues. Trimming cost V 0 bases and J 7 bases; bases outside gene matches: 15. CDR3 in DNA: TGCAGTGCTAGAGAAACAACCGGGACAGAGGGACCTGAGCAGTACTTC. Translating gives CSARETTGTEGPEQYF.

DNA of the CDR3: TGCGCCAGCAGCCAAGGGACCGCCGCCTCCTCTGGGGCCAACGTCCTGACTTTC. Its translation: CASSQGTAASSGANVLTF. V gene TRBV4-3 combines with J gene TRBJ2-6; no firm D call. The germline V gene encodes CDR1 LGHNA and CDR2 YSLEER. The CDR3 has 18 amino acids. V was shortened by 1 base and J by 0 bases, with 13 bases between the two germline ends.

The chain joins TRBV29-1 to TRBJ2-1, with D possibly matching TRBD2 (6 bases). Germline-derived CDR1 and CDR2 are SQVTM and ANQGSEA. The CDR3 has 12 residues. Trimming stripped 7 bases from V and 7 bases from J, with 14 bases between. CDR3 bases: TGCAGCGGTGATGGAGGGACGAATGAGCAGTTCTTC. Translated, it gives CSGDGGTNEQFF.

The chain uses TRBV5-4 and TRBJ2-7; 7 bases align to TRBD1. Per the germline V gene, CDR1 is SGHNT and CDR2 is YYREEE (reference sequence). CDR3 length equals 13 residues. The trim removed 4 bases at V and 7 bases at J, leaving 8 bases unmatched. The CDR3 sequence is CASSPTGVGEQYF. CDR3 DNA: TGTGCCAGCAGCCCTACAGGGGTAGGGGAGCAGTACTTC.

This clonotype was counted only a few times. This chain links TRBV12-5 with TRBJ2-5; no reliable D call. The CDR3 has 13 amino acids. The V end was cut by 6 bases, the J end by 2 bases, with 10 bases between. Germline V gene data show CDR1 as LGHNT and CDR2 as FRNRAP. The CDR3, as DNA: TGTGCTAGTGGGTCCGCGGCTCAAGAGACCCAGTACTTC. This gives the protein CASGSAAQETQYF.

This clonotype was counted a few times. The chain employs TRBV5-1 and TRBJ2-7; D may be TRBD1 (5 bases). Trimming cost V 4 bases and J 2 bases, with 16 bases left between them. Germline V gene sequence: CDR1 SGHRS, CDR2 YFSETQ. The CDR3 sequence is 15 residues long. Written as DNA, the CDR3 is TGCGCCAGCAGCCCAAGCCCGGACAACCCCTACGAGCAGTACTTC. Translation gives CASSPSPDNPYEQYF.

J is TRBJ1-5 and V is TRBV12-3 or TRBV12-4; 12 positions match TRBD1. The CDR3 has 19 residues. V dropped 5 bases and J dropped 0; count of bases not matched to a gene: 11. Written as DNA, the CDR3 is TGTGCCAGCAGTACGCGGGACAGGGGGCGGGTTGATAGCAATCAGCCCCAGCATTTT. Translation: CASSTRDRGRVDSNQPQHF.

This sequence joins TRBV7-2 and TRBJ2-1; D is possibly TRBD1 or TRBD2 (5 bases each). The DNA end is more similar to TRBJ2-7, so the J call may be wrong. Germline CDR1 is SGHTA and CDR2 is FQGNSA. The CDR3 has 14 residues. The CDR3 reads CASSLQGDDNEQYF. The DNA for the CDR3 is TGTGCCAGCAGCTTACAGGGAGACGACAATGAGCAGTACTTC.

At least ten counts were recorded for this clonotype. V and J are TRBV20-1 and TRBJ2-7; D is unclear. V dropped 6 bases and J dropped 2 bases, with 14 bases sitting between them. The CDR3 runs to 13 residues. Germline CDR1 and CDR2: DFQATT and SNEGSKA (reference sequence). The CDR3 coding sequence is TGCAGTGCCACTTGGACGGATCCCTACGAGCAGTACTTC. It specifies CSATWTDPYEQYF.

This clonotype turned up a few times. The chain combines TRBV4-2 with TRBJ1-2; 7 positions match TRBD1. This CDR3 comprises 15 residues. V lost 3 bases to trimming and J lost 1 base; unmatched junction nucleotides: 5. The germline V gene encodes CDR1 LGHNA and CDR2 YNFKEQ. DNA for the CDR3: TGTGCCAGCAGCCATGAGGGGGCGGGTAACTATGGCTACACCTTC. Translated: CASSHEGAGNYGYTF.

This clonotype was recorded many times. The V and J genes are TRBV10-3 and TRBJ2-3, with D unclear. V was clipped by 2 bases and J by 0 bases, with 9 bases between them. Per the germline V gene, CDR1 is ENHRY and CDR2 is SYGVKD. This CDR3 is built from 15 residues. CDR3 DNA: TGTGCCATCAGTGAGGGGCGAGTTAGCACAGATACGCAGTATTTT. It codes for CAISEGRVSTDTQYF.

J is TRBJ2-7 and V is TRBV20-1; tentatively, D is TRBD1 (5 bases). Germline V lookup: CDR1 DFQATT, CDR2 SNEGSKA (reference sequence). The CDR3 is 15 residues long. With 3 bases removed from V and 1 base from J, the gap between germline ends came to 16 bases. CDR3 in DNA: TGCAGTGCTAGTTCAGACAGCGATTTTTCCTACGAGCAGTACTTC. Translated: CSASSDSDFSYEQYF.

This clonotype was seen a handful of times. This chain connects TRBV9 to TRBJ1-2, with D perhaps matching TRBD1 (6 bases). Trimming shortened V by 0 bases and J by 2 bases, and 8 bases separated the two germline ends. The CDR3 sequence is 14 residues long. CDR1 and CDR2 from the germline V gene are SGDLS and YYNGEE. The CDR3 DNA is TGTGCCAGCAGCGTAGATGGACAGAACTATGGCTACACCTTC. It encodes CASSVDGQNYGYTF.

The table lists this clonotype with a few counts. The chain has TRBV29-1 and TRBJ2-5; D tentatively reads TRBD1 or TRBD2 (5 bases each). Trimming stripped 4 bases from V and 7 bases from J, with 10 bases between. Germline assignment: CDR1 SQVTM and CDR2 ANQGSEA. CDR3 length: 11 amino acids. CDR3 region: CSVGGDGTQYF. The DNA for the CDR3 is TGCAGCGTTGGAGGGGACGGGACCCAGTACTTC.

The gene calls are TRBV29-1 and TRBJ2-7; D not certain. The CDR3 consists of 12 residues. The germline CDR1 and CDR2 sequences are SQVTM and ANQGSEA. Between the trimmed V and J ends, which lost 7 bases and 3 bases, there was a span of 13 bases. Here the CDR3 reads CSAGPDNYEQYF. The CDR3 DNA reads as TGCAGCGCAGGACCCGACAACTACGAGCAGTACTTC.

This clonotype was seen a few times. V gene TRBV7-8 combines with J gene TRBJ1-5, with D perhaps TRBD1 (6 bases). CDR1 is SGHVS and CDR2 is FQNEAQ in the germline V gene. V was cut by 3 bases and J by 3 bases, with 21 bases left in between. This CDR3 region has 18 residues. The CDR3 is CASSFGSRMQGNNQPQHF. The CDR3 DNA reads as TGTGCCAGCAGCTTTGGTTCTAGGATGCAGGGGAACAATCAGCCCCAGCATTTT.

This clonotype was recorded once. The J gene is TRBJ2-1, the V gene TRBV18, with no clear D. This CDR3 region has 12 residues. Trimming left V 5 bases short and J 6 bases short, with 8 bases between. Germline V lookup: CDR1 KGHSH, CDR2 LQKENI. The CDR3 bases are TGTGCCAGCTCATCAAGAACCAATGAGCAGTTCTTC. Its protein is CASSSRTNEQFF.

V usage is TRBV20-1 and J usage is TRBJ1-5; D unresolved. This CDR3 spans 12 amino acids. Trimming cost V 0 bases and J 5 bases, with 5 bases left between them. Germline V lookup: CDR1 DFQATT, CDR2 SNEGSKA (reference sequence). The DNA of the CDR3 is TGCAGTGCTAGAGACCTGGATCAGCCCCAGCATTTT. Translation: CSARDLDQPQHF.

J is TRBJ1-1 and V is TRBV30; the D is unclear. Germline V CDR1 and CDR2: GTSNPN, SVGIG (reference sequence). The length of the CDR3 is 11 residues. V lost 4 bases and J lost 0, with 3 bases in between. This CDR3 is CAWMMNTEAFF. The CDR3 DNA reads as TGTGCCTGGATGATGAACACTGAAGCTTTCTTT.